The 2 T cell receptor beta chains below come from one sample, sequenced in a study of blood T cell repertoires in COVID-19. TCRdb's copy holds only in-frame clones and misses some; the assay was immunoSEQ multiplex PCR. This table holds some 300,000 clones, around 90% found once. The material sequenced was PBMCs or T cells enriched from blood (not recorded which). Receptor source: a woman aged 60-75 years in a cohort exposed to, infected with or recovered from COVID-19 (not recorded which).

DNA of the CDR3: TGTGCCAGCAGTTTCAGAGCTGGCAGGGGAAGTGGCTACACCTTC. It codes for CASSFRAGRGSGYTF. This chain joins TRBV28 and TRBJ1-2; the D gene is possibly TRBD1 (6 bases). CDR1 and CDR2 from the germline V gene are MDHEN and SYDVKM. This CDR3 contains 15 residues. The V and J ends lost 3 bases and 7 bases respectively, with 18 bases between them.

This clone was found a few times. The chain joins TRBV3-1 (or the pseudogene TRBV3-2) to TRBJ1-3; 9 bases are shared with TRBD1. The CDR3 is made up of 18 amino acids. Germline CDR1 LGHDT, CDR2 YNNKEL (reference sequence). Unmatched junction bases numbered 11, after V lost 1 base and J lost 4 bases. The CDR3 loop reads CASSQGGPGQGYGNTIYF. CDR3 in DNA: TGTGCCAGCAGCCAAGGCGGACCGGGACAGGGATACGGAAACACCATATATTTT.